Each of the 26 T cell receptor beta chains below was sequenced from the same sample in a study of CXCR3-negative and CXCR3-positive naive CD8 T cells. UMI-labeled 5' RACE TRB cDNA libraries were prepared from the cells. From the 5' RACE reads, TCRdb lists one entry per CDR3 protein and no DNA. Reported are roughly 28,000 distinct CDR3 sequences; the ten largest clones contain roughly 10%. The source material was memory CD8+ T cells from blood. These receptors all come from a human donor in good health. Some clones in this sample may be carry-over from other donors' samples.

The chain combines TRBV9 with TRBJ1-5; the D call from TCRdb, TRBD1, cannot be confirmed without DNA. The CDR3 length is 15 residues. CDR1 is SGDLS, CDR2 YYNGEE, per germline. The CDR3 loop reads CASSVDGGANQPQHF. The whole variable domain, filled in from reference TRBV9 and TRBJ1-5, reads DSGVTQTPKHLITATGQRVTLRCSPRSGDLSVYWYQQSLDQGLQFLIQYYNGEERAKGNILERFSAQQFPDLHSELNLSSLELGDSALYFCASSVDGGANQPQHFGDGTRLSIL.

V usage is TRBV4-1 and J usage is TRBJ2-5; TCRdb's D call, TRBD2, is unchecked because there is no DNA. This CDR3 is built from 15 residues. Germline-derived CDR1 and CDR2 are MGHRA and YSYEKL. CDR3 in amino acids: CASSQEGGFGETQYF.

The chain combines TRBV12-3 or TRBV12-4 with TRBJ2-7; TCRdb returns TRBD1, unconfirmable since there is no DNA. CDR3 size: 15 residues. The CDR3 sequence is CASSLVWDTSYEQYF.

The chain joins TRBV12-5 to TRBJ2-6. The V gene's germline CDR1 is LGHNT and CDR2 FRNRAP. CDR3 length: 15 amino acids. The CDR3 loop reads CASGLADSGANVLTF.

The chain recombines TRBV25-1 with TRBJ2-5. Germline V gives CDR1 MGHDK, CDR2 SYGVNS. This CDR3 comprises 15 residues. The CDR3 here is CASSEYKGDQDTQYF. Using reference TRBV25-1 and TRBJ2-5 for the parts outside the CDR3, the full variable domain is EADIYQTPRYLVIGTGKKITLECSQTMGHDKMYWYQQDPGMELHLIHYSYGVNSTEKGDLSSESTVSRIRTEHFPLTLESARPSHTSQYLCASSEYKGDQDTQYFGPGTRLLVL.

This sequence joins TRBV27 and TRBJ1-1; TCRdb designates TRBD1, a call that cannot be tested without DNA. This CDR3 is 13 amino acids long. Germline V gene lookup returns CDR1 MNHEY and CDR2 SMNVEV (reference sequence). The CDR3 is CATADSMNTEAFF.

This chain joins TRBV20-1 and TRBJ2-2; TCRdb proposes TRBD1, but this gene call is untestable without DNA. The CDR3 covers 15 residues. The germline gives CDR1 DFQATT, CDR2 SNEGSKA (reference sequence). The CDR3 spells CSARVLQGEIGELFF.

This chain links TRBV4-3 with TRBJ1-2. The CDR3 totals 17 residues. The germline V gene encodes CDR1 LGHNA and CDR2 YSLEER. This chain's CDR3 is CASSHLSGSVINYGYTF.

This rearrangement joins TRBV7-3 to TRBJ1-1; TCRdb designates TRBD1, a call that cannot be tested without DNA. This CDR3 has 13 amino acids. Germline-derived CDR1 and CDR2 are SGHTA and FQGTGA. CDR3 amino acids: CASSLQGHTEAFF.

CDR3: CASSLKGQTYGYTF. This sequence joins TRBV28 and TRBJ1-2; TCRdb outputs TRBD1, but without DNA this stays unchecked. The germline CDR1 and CDR2 sequences are MDHEN and SYDVKM. The CDR3 totals 14 residues.

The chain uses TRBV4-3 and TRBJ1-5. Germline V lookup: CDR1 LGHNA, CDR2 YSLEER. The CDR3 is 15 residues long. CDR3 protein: CASSQDRLSNQPQHF.

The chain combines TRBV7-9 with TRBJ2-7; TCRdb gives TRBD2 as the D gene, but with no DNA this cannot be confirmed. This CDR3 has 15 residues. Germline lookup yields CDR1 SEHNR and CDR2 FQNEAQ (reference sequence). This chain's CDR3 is CASGEGTSGTYEQYF.

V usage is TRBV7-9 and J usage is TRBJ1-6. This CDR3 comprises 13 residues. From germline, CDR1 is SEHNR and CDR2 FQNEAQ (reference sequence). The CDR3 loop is CASSLPFESPLHF.

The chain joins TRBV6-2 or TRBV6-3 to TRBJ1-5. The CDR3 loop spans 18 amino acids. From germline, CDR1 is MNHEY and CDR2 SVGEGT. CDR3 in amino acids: CASSQGGMAGSGNQPQHF.

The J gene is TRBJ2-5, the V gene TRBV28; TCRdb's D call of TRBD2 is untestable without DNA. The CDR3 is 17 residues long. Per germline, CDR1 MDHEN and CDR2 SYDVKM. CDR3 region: CASSFEVAGGPQETQYF.

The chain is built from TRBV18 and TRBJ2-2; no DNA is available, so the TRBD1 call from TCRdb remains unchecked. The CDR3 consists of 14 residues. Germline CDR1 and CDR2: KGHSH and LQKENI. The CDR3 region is CASCAFPGPGELFF.

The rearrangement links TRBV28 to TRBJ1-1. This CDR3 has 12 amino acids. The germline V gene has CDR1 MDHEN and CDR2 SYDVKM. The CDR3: CASMDAYTEAFF.

CDR3 in amino acids: CASTESASLTDTQYF. The chain recombines TRBV12-3 or TRBV12-4 with TRBJ2-3; no DNA is available, so the TRBD2 call from TCRdb remains unchecked. This CDR3 region has 15 residues.

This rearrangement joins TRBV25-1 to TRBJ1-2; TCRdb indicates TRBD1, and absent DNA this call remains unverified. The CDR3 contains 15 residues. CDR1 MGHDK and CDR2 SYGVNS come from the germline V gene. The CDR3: CASSEYFQGAAGYTF.

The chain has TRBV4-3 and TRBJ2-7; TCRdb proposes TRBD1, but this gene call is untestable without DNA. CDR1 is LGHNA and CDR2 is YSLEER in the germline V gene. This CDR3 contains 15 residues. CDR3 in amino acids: CASSQDRTGTYEQYF.

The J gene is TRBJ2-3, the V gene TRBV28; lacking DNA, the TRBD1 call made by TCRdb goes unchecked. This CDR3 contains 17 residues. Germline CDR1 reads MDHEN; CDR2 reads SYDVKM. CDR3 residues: CASTRGPGPSFPDTQYF.

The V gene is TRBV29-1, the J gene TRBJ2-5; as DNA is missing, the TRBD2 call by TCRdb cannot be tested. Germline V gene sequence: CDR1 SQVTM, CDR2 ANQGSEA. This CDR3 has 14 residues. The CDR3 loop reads CSVEAAGVQETQYF.

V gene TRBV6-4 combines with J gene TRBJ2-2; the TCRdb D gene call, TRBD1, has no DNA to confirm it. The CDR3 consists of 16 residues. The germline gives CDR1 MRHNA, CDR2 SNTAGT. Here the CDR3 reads CASTPEAGGNTGELFF.

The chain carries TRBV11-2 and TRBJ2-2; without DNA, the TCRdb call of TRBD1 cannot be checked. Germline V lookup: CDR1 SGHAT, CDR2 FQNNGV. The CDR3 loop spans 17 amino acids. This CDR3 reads CASSHGQGTKNTGELFF.

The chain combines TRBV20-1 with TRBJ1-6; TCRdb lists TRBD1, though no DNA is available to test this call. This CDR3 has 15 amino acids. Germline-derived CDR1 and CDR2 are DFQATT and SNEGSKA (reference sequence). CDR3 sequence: CSARDAGGEGSPLHF.

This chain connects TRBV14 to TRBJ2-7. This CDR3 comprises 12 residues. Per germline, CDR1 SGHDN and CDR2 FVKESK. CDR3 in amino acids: CASSPEPYEQYF.